The present TCR beta chain was sequenced within a study of blood T cell repertoires in COVID-19. Study as a whole: Sites in the United States, Italy and Spain provided acute and convalescent COVID-19 samples. T cells, B-cell-depleted T cells, or PBMCs provided the cDNA or gDNA that served as material.

Per the authors' pipeline: Researchers report that nucleated cell counts were estimated from reference gene primer amplification. The protocol was immunoSEQ multiplex PCR, while the TCRdb copy is restricted to in-frame clones and leaves out a portion. V and J calls and clone size are those listed in that table; D and trimming were worked out from the DNA. The table has about 190,000 clones, roughly 78% seen once. The CDR3 contains 13 residues. Trimming removed 4 bases at V and 8 bases at J, with 14 bases between. Germline assignment: CDR1 LNHDA and CDR2 SQIVND (reference sequence). This clone appeared once.

This sequence joins TRBV19 and TRBJ1-1, with TRBD1 as a possible D gene (5 bases). The sequenced sample was peripheral blood. The sequence came from an elderly woman with active or convalescent COVID-19. The chain's CDR3 is CASSNSGLREAFF. The CDR3 region has the DNA TGTGCCAGTAGTAACTCAGGGTTGAGAGAAGCTTTCTTT.